This TCR beta chain was found in a study of molecular identifiers for immune sequencing clone quantification (dated by TCRdb to the late 2010s). Background for the entire study: For a replicate experiment, the RNA from either around 20,000 or 99,000 naive CD8 T cells was divided into five aliquots, and four of those aliquots went on to sequencing. The study was a methods study using CD8 T cells to benchmark molecular-identifier clustering-based TCR repertoire sequencing (MIDCIRS) and TCR RNA copy counting. Broad study findings and their caveats: Naive libraries contained spiked-in Jurkat TCR RNA (roughly 10 copies' worth), which is not part of the donor repertoire. In CMV-specific effector cells, clones with more than 20 RNA copies contained over 99% of molecules, whereas in naive cells such clones contained under 1% of molecules. Even against a background of about 960,000 naive CD8 T cells, spiked-in Jurkat TCR RNA amounting to a single cell's worth was reported to be detectable. Highly expanded clone sizes could be underestimated if identical TCR molecules share a barcode. Without barcode sub-clustering, chimeric consensus sequences inflated TCR diversity; chimeras reached as high as 47%. About three recovered TCR RNA copies per cell were obtained by modeling, versus around 9.8 by digital PCR, implying a capture efficiency of about 30%.

This clonotype was detected many times. Its antigen specificity is not known. Nothing much larger sits one base from this clone, and base qualities are not available. Trimming leaves V shorter by 5 bases and J shorter by 4 bases, with the junction holding 10 bases beyond the gene matches. The CDR3 goes from the cysteine to the phenylalanine over 16 residues. The DNA shown is the 48-base CDR3, in frame from base 1. Libraries of naive CD8 T cells were built from about 20,000 to 1,000,000 sorted cells, with 10%, 30% or 50% of the purified RNA used. Naive CD8 T cells, defined as CD8+CD4-CCR7+CD45RA+, were FACS-sorted into RLT Plus buffer on a BD FACSAria II. Detection sensitivity was tested by spiking Jurkat RNA equal to roughly nine TCR copies' worth into samples containing 20,000-1,000,000 naive CD8 T cells. Enrichment of CD8 T cells was done with RosetteSep CD8+ T Cell Enrichment Cocktail plus Ficoll-Paque, and ACK red cell lysis came afterward.

The library was prepared using PCR. Sequencing used an Illumina HiSeq 4000. Bulk TCR libraries were generated as previously described, with the TCR primers listed in Table S5 used. Total RNA was purified with the Qiagen AllPrep DNA/RNA kit. Reads from multiple sequencing runs of the same library were pooled before analysis. The authors' analysis ran thus. Reads were retained only if an exact TCR constant sequence was present, and the retained reads were trimmed to 150 nt and grouped according to their 12-nt molecular barcodes. Within each barcode group, reads were sub-clustered at a 15% Levenshtein threshold, and quality-weighted consensus sequences were built per RNA molecule. Non-functional sequences were discarded, and so were lower-count sequences lying one edit away from another sequence. Based on fitting two negative binomial distributions, any barcode sub-cluster with under 20% of the maximum read count was discarded. The raw public data were reprocessed by TCRdb itself: fastp quality trimming at Q25, MiXCR clonotype calling, in-frame beta chains only. CDR3 protein duplicates are merged, each entry listing the most common genes and DNA. The V and J calls come from TCRdb's annotation, not from the publication. The sample table shows around 70,000 distinct CDR3 sequences, and 15% to 20% are seen once. Of the sample, roughly 1.6% is held by the ten largest clones.

The specimen sequenced was naive CD8+ T cells from blood, with Jurkat cell RNA spiked in. Sample cell subset or site, as interpreted from the label and publication: FACS-sorted CD8+CD4-CCR7+CD45RA+ naive T cells. This receptor was obtained from a human donor in good health. Some libraries in this study had Jurkat cell RNA spiked in. The receptor chain draws on TRBV12-3 or TRBV12-4 and TRBJ2-3; TRBD2 agrees with 9 junctional bases. The sequenced DNA: TGTGCCAGCAGTCCTCTAGCGGGACGGCGGGCAGATACGCAGTATTTT. Its product reads: CASSPLAGRRADTQYF.